These 9 T cell receptor beta chains were sequenced from one sample in a study of blood T cell repertoires in COVID-19 (dated by TCRdb to the early 2020s). Libraries were prepared through the immunoSEQ multiplex PCR assay. What TCRdb holds here is the immuneACCESS table cut down to in-frame rearrangements. Part of the clones is not present; checked against another copy, under half of the missing clones reflect an unresolved V gene, and the others are unexplained. The sample contains under 70,000 clones, roughly 89% of them found a single time. The ten largest clones take up around 13% of the sample. The specimen sequenced was peripheral blood. The receptors stem from a man in his 60s with active COVID-19.

This chain links TRBV9 with TRBJ1-2; the match to TRBD1 covers 10 bases. V lost 3 bases, J lost 2 bases, and 4 bases stayed unmatched. This CDR3 is built from 15 residues. Germline CDR1 SGDLS, CDR2 YYNGEE. DNA of the CDR3: TGTGCCAGCAGCGACATGACAGGGGGCAACTATGGCTACACCTTC. Translating gives CASSDMTGGNYGYTF.

The rearrangement uses TRBV5-4 and TRBJ2-2; 8 bases align to TRBD2. CDR1 and CDR2 from the germline V gene are SGHNT and YYREEE (reference sequence). The CDR3 runs to 15 residues. Germline trimming cut 3 bases from V and 5 bases from J; bases unmatched to any gene: 6. The chain's CDR3 is CASSSRGGGTGELFF. CDR3 in DNA: TGTGCCAGCAGCTCCCGGGGGGGAGGAACCGGGGAGCTGTTTTTT.

The chain couples TRBV5-1 to TRBJ2-1; 9 positions match TRBD1. V gave up 0 bases and J gave up 5 bases; unmatched junction bases: 0. The germline V gene encodes CDR1 SGHRS and CDR2 YFSETQ. This CDR3 contains 14 residues. This CDR3 is CASSLGQGDNEQFF. Written as DNA, the CDR3 is TGCGCCAGCAGCTTGGGACAGGGGGACAATGAGCAGTTCTTC.

V is TRBV19 and J is TRBJ1-3; 12 bases match TRBD1. V was clipped by 10 bases and J by 2 bases; unmatched bases: 9. This CDR3 comprises 16 residues. CDR1 and CDR2 from the germline V gene are LNHDA and SQIVND (reference sequence). The CDR3 DNA follows: TGTGCCATCGAGCCTGGGGACAGGGGGCCTGGAAACACCATATATTTT. Translating gives CAIEPGDRGPGNTIYF.

The rearrangement links TRBV6-6 to TRBJ2-7; possibly TRBD1 for D (6 bases). V shed 7 bases and J shed 5 bases, with 12 bases lying between them. The CDR3 runs 12 residues. In germline, CDR1 is MNHNY, CDR2 SVGAGI (reference sequence). Here the CDR3 DNA reads TGTGCCAGCACTAACGCAGGGGACGAGCAGTACTTC. Translating it yields CASTNAGDEQYF.

The chain couples TRBV5-4 to TRBJ2-3; D gene uncertain. CDR3 size: 13 residues. Trimming took 2 bases from V and 6 from J, leaving 10 bases between them. Germline-derived CDR1 and CDR2 are SGHNT and YYREEE (reference sequence). The CDR3 sequence is CASSFREADTQYF. In DNA form, the CDR3 reads TGTGCCAGCAGCTTTAGAGAAGCTGATACGCAGTATTTT.

The chain links TRBV6-1 to TRBJ2-3, with D uncertain. This CDR3 is 14 amino acids long. Germline V lookup: CDR1 MNHNS, CDR2 SASEGT. Trimming took off 0 bases at V and 0 bases at J, with 4 bases between the two ends. The CDR3 spells CASSEAYSTDTQYF. The CDR3 nucleotides read TGTGCCAGCAGTGAAGCCTATAGCACAGATACGCAGTATTTT.

The chain combines TRBV28 with TRBJ2-4; 8 bases align to TRBD2. Germline V gene sequence: CDR1 MDHEN, CDR2 SYDVKM. With 5 bases clipped from V and 8 bases from J, the junction kept 8 bases outside the gene matches. This CDR3 spans 14 amino acids. CDR3 coding DNA: TGTGCCAGCAGTCCCCCGGGGGGGCGTGACATTCAGTACTTC. Translation: CASSPPGGRDIQYF. The complete variable domain, with remaining parts taken from reference TRBV28 and TRBJ2-4, reads DVKVTQSSRYLVKRTGEKVFLECVQDMDHENMFWYRQDPGLGLRLIYFSYDVKMKEKGDIPEGYSVSREKKERFSLILESASTNQTSMYLCASSPPGGRDIQYFGAGTRLSVL.

This sequence joins TRBV13 and TRBJ2-4; 10 positions match TRBD1. Trimming cost V 5 bases and J 0 bases; bases outside gene matches: 16. Germline loops: CDR1 PRHDT, CDR2 FYEKMQ (reference sequence). CDR3 length: 20 amino acids. The CDR3 loop reads CASSLHPGQGKSRAKNIQYF. In nucleotides, the CDR3 is TGTGCCAGCAGCCTCCACCCGGGACAGGGGAAGTCCCGAGCCAAAAACATTCAGTACTTC.